These 21 T cell receptor beta chains were all obtained from the same sample, sequenced in a study of blood T cell repertoires in COVID-19. The repertoire was sequenced with immunoSEQ multiplex PCR; TCRdb's copy has only in-frame clones and lacks some. The sample contains roughly 180,000 clones, roughly 80% of which appear only once. The source material was PBMCs or T cells enriched from blood (not recorded which). Every receptor here comes from a man aged 55-75 years who had been exposed to COVID-19.

This clone showed up just a few times. The rearrangement joins TRBV5-4 to TRBJ2-2; TRBD2 agrees at 11 bases. This CDR3 is 20 amino acids long. CDR1 SGHNT and CDR2 YYREEE come from the germline V gene (reference sequence). The V gene end was trimmed by 0 bases and the J gene end by 1 base; junction bases not matched to a gene: 11. In DNA, the CDR3 is TGTGCCAGCAGCTTGGAGGGGACAGTTACTAGCGGGAGGAACACCGGGGAGCTGTTTTTT. Translation: CASSLEGTVTSGRNTGELFF.

V is TRBV11-2 and J is TRBJ2-5; unclear D gene. Germline V gene data show CDR1 as SGHAT and CDR2 as FQNNGV. The ends were cut back, 0 bases at V and 2 bases at J, with 10 bases in the middle. This CDR3 has 15 amino acids. In DNA form, the CDR3 reads TGTGCCAGCAGCTTAGATCTAGGAGATCAAGAGACCCAGTACTTC. Protein product: CASSLDLGDQETQYF.

The gene calls are TRBV9 and TRBJ1-1; 8 positions match TRBD1. J gave up 5 bases and V 2 bases, and 8 bases lay outside the gene matches. CDR3 size: 15 residues. Germline CDR1 reads SGDLS; CDR2 reads YYNGEE. CDR3 sequence (DNA): TGTGCCAGCAGCGTCACAGGGGGGTTAGGGACTGAAGCTTTCTTT. Protein: CASSVTGGLGTEAFF.

The rearrangement joins TRBV7-3 to TRBJ2-2; the D gene is possibly TRBD1 (5 bases). The V end lost 2 bases, the J end lost 5 bases, and 12 bases lay between the germline ends. Germline values: CDR1 SGHTA, CDR2 FQGTGA. The CDR3 is 15 residues long. The CDR3 loop is CASSLSRPGTGELFF. The DNA of the CDR3 is TGTGCCAGCAGCTTATCCCGCCCAGGGACCGGGGAGCTGTTTTTT.

CDR3 bases: TGTGCCTGGAGTGTACAAAACGAGCAGTACTTC. Translating it yields CAWSVQNEQYF. The chain links TRBV30 to TRBJ2-7; D ambiguous. The CDR3 totals 11 residues. Germline V gene lookup returns CDR1 GTSNPN and CDR2 SVGIG (reference sequence). V shed 0 bases and J shed 5 bases, with 5 bases lying between them.

This sequence joins TRBV11-2 and TRBJ2-7, with TRBD2 as a possible D gene (6 bases). Germline V gene sequence: CDR1 SGHAT, CDR2 FQNNGV. This CDR3 region has 14 residues. V lost 5 bases, J lost 3 bases, and 14 bases lay in between. The CDR3 loop reads CASSLQPGVYEQYF. In DNA form, the CDR3 reads TGTGCCAGCAGCCTACAACCGGGGGTCTACGAGCAGTACTTC.

The rearrangement joins TRBV9 to TRBJ1-2; unclear D gene. V lost 1 base to trimming and J lost 1 base, with 11 bases between them. Germline values: CDR1 SGDLS, CDR2 YYNGEE. The CDR3 is 15 residues long. CDR3 region: CASSVQSEFNYGYTF. The CDR3 DNA follows: TGTGCCAGCAGCGTACAGAGCGAATTTAACTATGGCTACACCTTC.

In its sample, this clone was seen a few times. V usage is TRBV9 and J usage is TRBJ2-6; a possible D gene is TRBD2 (5 bases). V was clipped by 0 bases and J by 11 bases, with 21 bases between them. The germline gives CDR1 SGDLS, CDR2 YYNGEE. There are 17 residues in the CDR3. The CDR3 region has the DNA TGTGCCAGCAGCGTAGACCGCCACCGGGGAAGTAGGGACGTCCTGACTTTC. Translation gives CASSVDRHRGSRDVLTF.

V gene TRBV4-3 combines with J gene TRBJ2-7; TRBD2 matches 9 bases. Germline loops: CDR1 LGHNA, CDR2 YSLEER. The V gene end was trimmed by 0 bases and the J gene end by 4 bases; junction bases not matched to a gene: 4. CDR3 length: 15 amino acids. The CDR3: CASSQDLAGWYEQYF. CDR3 in DNA: TGCGCCAGCAGCCAAGATCTAGCGGGATGGTACGAGCAGTACTTC.

The chain employs TRBV23-1 and TRBJ2-7, with 10 bases fitting TRBD2. TRBV23-1 is identified as an open reading frame with a role that is uncertain. Trimming at V came to 0 bases and at J to 4 bases, leaving 6 bases not matched to a gene. The CDR3 runs 16 residues. CDR3 sequence (DNA): TGCGCCAGCAGTCAATCACTACCTAGCGGGAGTTACGAGCAGTACTTC. Translating gives CASSQSLPSGSYEQYF.

The chain carries TRBV27 and TRBJ1-5, with 7 bases identical to TRBD1. The CDR3 is 18 residues long. The germline CDR1 and CDR2 sequences are MNHEY and SMNVEV (reference sequence). Germline trimming cut 0 bases from V and 0 bases from J; bases unmatched to any gene: 8. CDR3 coding DNA: TGTGCCAGCAGTTTATCAGGGACAGTTCGGAATAGCAATCAGCCCCAGCATTTT. This translates into CASSLSGTVRNSNQPQHF.

V is TRBV25-1 and J is TRBJ1-2; D remains unclear. The V end lost 2 bases, the J end lost 7 bases, and 5 bases lay between the germline ends. Germline loops: CDR1 MGHDK, CDR2 SYGVNS. The CDR3 loop spans 11 amino acids. Here the CDR3 reads CASSEVGGYTF. CDR3 nucleotides: TGTGCCAGCAGTGAAGTCGGTGGCTACACCTTC.

The genes are TRBV10-3 and TRBJ2-2, with a tentative D call TRBD1 (6 bases). V was cut by 2 bases and J by 3 bases, with 10 bases left in between. CDR1 and CDR2 (germline): ENHRY, SYGVKD. The CDR3 is 15 amino acids. The CDR3 loop reads CAISEAGDHTGELFF. The DNA of the CDR3 is TGTGCCATCAGTGAGGCAGGGGACCACACCGGGGAGCTGTTTTTT.

The chain carries TRBV19 and TRBJ1-1; D might be TRBD1 (5 bases). CDR1 is LNHDA and CDR2 is SQIVND in the germline V gene (reference sequence). The CDR3 spans 15 residues. Trimming cost V 5 bases and J 1 base, with 14 bases left between them. CDR3 region: CASSGGRGSNTEAFF. DNA of the CDR3: TGTGCCAGTAGTGGGGGGAGAGGATCGAACACTGAAGCTTTCTTT.

This clone was counted at least ten times. The chain combines TRBV18 with TRBJ2-1, with 13 nucleotides matching TRBD2. The CDR3 is 15 amino acids. V shed 3 bases, J shed 10 bases, and the junction held 6 bases outside the gene matches. Germline-derived CDR1 and CDR2 are KGHSH and LQKENI. For the CDR3, the DNA is TGTGCCAGCTCACCGGCGGGACTAGCGGGGACGGAGCAGTTCTTC. It codes for CASSPAGLAGTEQFF.

This clone occurred a few times. The V call is TRBV6-2 or TRBV6-3, the J call TRBJ2-7; D remains unclear. Trimming removed 2 bases from V and 3 bases from J, with 5 bases in between. CDR1 is MNHEY and CDR2 is SVGEGT in the germline V gene. The CDR3 loop spans 12 amino acids. The CDR3 region is CASSYPHYEQYF. The CDR3 nucleotides read TGTGCCAGCAGTTACCCCCACTACGAGCAGTACTTC.

This clone was counted once. The gene calls are TRBV28 and TRBJ2-3, with 10 nucleotides matching TRBD2. The CDR3 covers 16 residues. The germline V gene has CDR1 MDHEN and CDR2 SYDVKM. V lost 5 bases to trimming and J lost 2 bases; unmatched junction nucleotides: 7. The CDR3 DNA follows: TGTGCCAGCAGTACACCGGGACTAGCGAACACAGATACGCAGTATTTT. This gives the protein CASSTPGLANTDTQYF.

The chain employs TRBV28 and TRBJ2-7, with 8 bases fitting TRBD2. This CDR3 comprises 14 residues. In germline, CDR1 is MDHEN, CDR2 SYDVKM. Trimming removed 6 bases from V and 2 bases from J; junction bases left unmatched: 6. The CDR3 region has the DNA TGTGCCAGCAGGACTCCGGGAGGGCCCTACGAGCAGTACTTC. Translated, it gives CASRTPGGPYEQYF.

The chain uses TRBV6-5 and TRBJ1-1; D remains unclear. CDR1 and CDR2 from the germline V gene are MNHEY and SVGAGI. The ends were cut back, 0 bases at V and 7 bases at J, with 15 bases in the middle. This CDR3 is built from 15 residues. The chain's CDR3 is CASSYSAPGESEAFF. The CDR3 nucleotides read TGTGCCAGCAGTTACTCGGCGCCCGGGGAGAGTGAAGCTTTCTTT.

This clone has more than one count but fewer than ten. The gene calls are TRBV11-2 and TRBJ1-1; perhaps TRBD1 as D (6 bases). Trimming stripped 5 bases from V and 0 bases from J, with 13 bases between. Germline-derived CDR1 and CDR2 are SGHAT and FQNNGV. This CDR3 region has 15 residues. The CDR3 region is CASSLIRGMNTEAFF. In nucleotides, the CDR3 is TGTGCCAGCAGCCTAATCAGGGGAATGAACACTGAAGCTTTCTTT.

The rearrangement uses TRBV5-4 and TRBJ1-2; possibly TRBD1 for D (5 bases). V dropped 3 bases and J dropped 4 bases, with 16 bases sitting between them. The CDR3 has 15 amino acids. The germline V gene has CDR1 SGHNT and CDR2 YYREEE (reference sequence). CDR3 nucleotides: TGTGCCAGCAGCTACGGGACTTCTGATCTCTATGGCTACACCTTC. It encodes CASSYGTSDLYGYTF. The full variable domain, with the rest looked up from reference TRBV5-4 and TRBJ1-2, is ETGVTQSPTHLIKTRGQQVTLRCSSQSGHNTVSWYQQALGQGPQFIFQYYREEENGRGNFPPRFSGLQFPNYSSELNVNALELDDSALYLCASSYGTSDLYGYTFGSGTRLTVV.